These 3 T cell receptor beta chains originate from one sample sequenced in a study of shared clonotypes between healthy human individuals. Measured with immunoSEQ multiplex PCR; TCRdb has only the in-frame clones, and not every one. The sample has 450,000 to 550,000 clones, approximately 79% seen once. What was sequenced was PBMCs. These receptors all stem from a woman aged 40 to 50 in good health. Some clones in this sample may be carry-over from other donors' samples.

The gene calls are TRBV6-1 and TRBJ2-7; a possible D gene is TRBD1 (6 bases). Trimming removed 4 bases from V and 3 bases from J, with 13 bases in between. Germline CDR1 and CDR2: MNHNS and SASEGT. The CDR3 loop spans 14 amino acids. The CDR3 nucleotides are TGTGCCAGCAGTGTACAGGGAACTCACTACGAGCAGTACTTC. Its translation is CASSVQGTHYEQYF.

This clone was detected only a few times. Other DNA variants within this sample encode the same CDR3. CDR3 DNA: TGTGCCAGCGCAGACAATGAGCAGTTCTTC. Protein: CASADNEQFF. The rearrangement uses TRBV6-1 and TRBJ2-1; D not certain. CDR1 and CDR2 from the germline V gene are MNHNS and SASEGT. The CDR3 has 10 residues. V lost 8 bases, J lost 5 bases, and 4 bases lay in between.

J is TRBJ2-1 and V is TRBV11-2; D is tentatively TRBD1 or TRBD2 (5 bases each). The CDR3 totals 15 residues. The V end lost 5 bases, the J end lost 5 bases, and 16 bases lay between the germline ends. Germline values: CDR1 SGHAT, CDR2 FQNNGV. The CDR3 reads CASSNERGLHNEQFF. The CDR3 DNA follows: TGTGCCAGCAGCAACGAGAGGGGCTTACACAATGAGCAGTTCTTC.